Reported below is one T cell receptor (beta chain). The germline gene is not matched at one end of the junction; a read error may be the cause. Germline CDR1 reads SGHTA; CDR2 reads FQGTGA. This CDR3 is 10 amino acids long. This entry is derived from a study of T-cell reconstitution after alpha-beta-depleted transplantation in children. Unique molecular identifiers were incorporated into the prepared TCRbeta library. TCRdb called the PCR reads again in MiXCR, with one record for every CDR3 protein. Here the sample spans some 550,000 distinct CDR3 sequences, around 20% being singletons. The material sequenced was PBMCs from the stem cell graft donor, taken from the stem cell graft. This chain uses TRBV7-3 with TRBJ2-4, with 8 bases that match TRBD2. The receptor was derived from a human donor who donated a stem cell graft to a child with acute lymphoblastic leukemia. The DNA of the CDR3 is TGTGCCAGCAGCCGGGAGGGTCCCGTCTTC. This codes for CASSREGPVF.